This TCR beta chain derives from a study of OX40 agonist ivuxolimab in advanced cancers. Some clones are missing from TCRdb's copy, which holds only in-frame ones; the method was immunoSEQ multiplex PCR. The sample comprises 100,000 to 140,000 clones, around 90% of which are singletons, and 0.95% to 1.5% rests with the top ten. This specimen consisted of CD4+ or CD8+ T cells sorted from blood, obtained in a trial of the OX40 agonist ivuxolimab. The source of this sequence is an adult with an advanced solid tumor such as melanoma, head and neck, liver or kidney cancer.

CDR3 sequence: CASSLVHQVPSYNEQFF. In nucleotides, the CDR3 is TGTGCCAGCAGCCTCGTTCACCAGGTCCCTTCCTACAATGAGCAGTTCTTC. The V call is TRBV14, the J call TRBJ2-1; the D is unclear. The CDR3 is 17 amino acids. V dropped 4 bases and J dropped 1 base, with 17 bases sitting between them. CDR1 is SGHDN and CDR2 is FVKESK in the germline V gene. Complete variable domain (other parts from reference TRBV14 and TRBJ2-1): EAGVTQFPSHSVIEKGQTVTLRCDPISGHDNLYWYRRVMGKEIKFLLHFVKESKQDESGMPNNRFLAERTGGTYSTLKVQPAELEDSGVYFCASSLVHQVPSYNEQFFGPGTRLTVL.